These 18 T cell receptor beta chains were sequenced from one sample in a study of T cell responses to AZD1222 COVID-19 vaccine. Produced via immunoSEQ multiplex PCR; TCRdb's table is partial and in-frame only. The repertoire holds over 75,000 clones, with approximately 89% as singletons. The sample in question was peripheral blood, obtained on day 0 of AZD1222 vaccination. The receptors come from an adult in good health.

V is TRBV2 and J is TRBJ1-6, with 8 bases that match TRBD1. This CDR3 is built from 15 residues. V was clipped by 11 bases and J by 0 bases; unmatched bases: 6. Germline V gene data show CDR1 as SNHLY and CDR2 as FYNNEI. CDR3 coding DNA: TGTGCCTCTTGGACAGGGAGCTCCTATAATTCACCCCTCCACTTT. It yields the protein CASWTGSSYNSPLHF. The whole variable domain, filled in from reference TRBV2 and TRBJ1-6, reads EPEVTQTPSHQVTQMGQEVILRCVPISNHLYFYWYRQILGQKVEFLVSFYNNEISEKSEIFDDQFSVERPDGSNFTLKIRSTKLEDSAMYFCASWTGSSYNSPLHFGNGTRLTVT.

V is TRBV2 and J is TRBJ1-5; 9 bases are shared with TRBD1. The germline CDR1 and CDR2 sequences are SNHLY and FYNNEI. There are 15 residues in the CDR3. The ends lost 3 bases at V and 6 bases at J; junction bases unmatched: 6. The CDR3 loop is CASSEQWTGAQPQHF. The CDR3 nucleotides are TGTGCCAGCAGTGAGCAATGGACAGGGGCTCAGCCCCAGCATTTT.

The chain employs TRBV30 and TRBJ2-7; 8 bases line up with TRBD1. Trimming cost V 2 bases and J 4 bases; bases outside gene matches: 10. The germline V gene encodes CDR1 GTSNPN and CDR2 SVGIG (reference sequence). This CDR3 is built from 15 residues. The CDR3 is CAWSPLDREIYEQYF. The CDR3 DNA follows: TGTGCCTGGAGTCCCTTGGACAGGGAAATATACGAGCAGTACTTC.

This sequence joins TRBV9 and TRBJ2-2; D call uncertain. CDR1 is SGDLS and CDR2 is YYNGEE in the germline V gene. V dropped 3 bases and J dropped 2 bases, with 8 bases sitting between them. This CDR3 spans 14 amino acids. CDR3 in amino acids: CASSARYNTGELFF. CDR3 DNA: TGTGCCAGCAGCGCCCGCTACAACACCGGGGAGCTGTTTTTT.

J is TRBJ2-7 and V is TRBV7-9, with 9 bases lining up with TRBD2. The CDR3 contains 15 residues. From germline, CDR1 is SEHNR and CDR2 FQNEAQ (reference sequence). The V and J ends lost 1 base and 4 bases, in that order; junction bases with no gene match: 5. CDR3 in DNA: TGTGCCAGCAGCTTAGATAGCGGGAGCCTGTACGAGCAGTACTTC. It codes for CASSLDSGSLYEQYF.

The chain couples TRBV19 to TRBJ1-5, with D uncertain. This CDR3 comprises 15 residues. Germline CDR1 reads LNHDA; CDR2 reads SQIVND (reference sequence). V gave up 0 bases and J gave up 7 bases, with 13 bases separating them. The DNA for the CDR3 is TGTGCCAGTAGTATAGAGGTCCCCCTGGGGCAGCCCCAGCATTTT. Translated, it gives CASSIEVPLGQPQHF.

The chain has TRBV7-9 and TRBJ2-7; D possibly corresponds to TRBD2 (5 bases). CDR1 and CDR2 (germline): SEHNR, FQNEAQ (reference sequence). V lost 4 bases to trimming and J lost 6 bases, with 16 bases between them. The CDR3 is 14 residues long. In nucleotides, the CDR3 is TGTGCCAGCAGCTCCCAAGTAGCGAGCACCGAGCAGTACTTC. This sequence encodes CASSSQVASTEQYF.

The chain is built from TRBV4-2 and TRBJ2-1; TRBD2 agrees at 7 bases. This CDR3 contains 14 residues. Germline CDR1 reads LGHNA; CDR2 reads YNFKEQ. V lost 1 base to trimming and J lost 8 bases; unmatched junction nucleotides: 5. CDR3 amino acids: CASSQGDYTHEQFF. The CDR3 DNA reads as TGTGCCAGCAGCCAAGGGGACTATACCCATGAGCAGTTCTTC.

The V call is TRBV30, the J call TRBJ2-7; no clear D. Germline values: CDR1 GTSNPN, CDR2 SVGIG (reference sequence). CDR3 length equals 13 residues. V lost 3 bases to trimming and J lost 6 bases, with 15 bases between them. CDR3: CAWSPLSGPEQYF. The CDR3 bases are TGTGCCTGGAGCCCCTTAAGTGGGCCCGAGCAGTACTTC.

The rearrangement links TRBV14 to TRBJ2-7; TRBD2 agrees at 7 bases. Trimming cost V 4 bases and J 7 bases; bases outside gene matches: 10. The CDR3 sequence is 14 residues long. Germline loops: CDR1 SGHDN, CDR2 FVKESK. CDR3 residues: CASSPQAGVGEQYF. CDR3 nucleotide sequence: TGTGCCAGCAGCCCTCAGGCGGGGGTGGGTGAGCAGTACTTC. The entire variable domain, with the rest obtained from reference TRBV14 and TRBJ2-7, is as follows: EAGVTQFPSHSVIEKGQTVTLRCDPISGHDNLYWYRRVMGKEIKFLLHFVKESKQDESGMPNNRFLAERTGGTYSTLKVQPAELEDSGVYFCASSPQAGVGEQYFGPGTRLTVT.

The chain carries TRBV5-1 and TRBJ1-1, with D maybe TRBD1 (5 bases). Germline V gene sequence: CDR1 SGHRS, CDR2 YFSETQ. The CDR3 has 16 residues. The germline V and J ends were trimmed by 4 bases and 3 bases, with 19 bases remaining between them. In DNA, the CDR3 is TGCGCCAGCAGCAGAGACGGGACTTCCGGAGACACTGAAGCTTTCTTT. The encoded protein is CASSRDGTSGDTEAFF.

The chain is built from TRBV9 and TRBJ1-1, with 9 bases identical to TRBD1. Trimming cost V 5 bases and J 5 bases; bases outside gene matches: 7. The CDR3 totals 14 residues. The germline CDR1 and CDR2 sequences are SGDLS and YYNGEE. CDR3 coding DNA: TGTGCCAGCAGTCAACAGGGGGCGTGGACTGAAGCTTTCTTT. It yields the protein CASSQQGAWTEAFF. The variable domain in full, completed from reference TRBV9 and TRBJ1-1, reads DSGVTQTPKHLITATGQRVTLRCSPRSGDLSVYWYQQSLDQGLQFLIQYYNGEERAKGNILERFSAQQFPDLHSELNLSSLELGDSALYFCASSQQGAWTEAFFGQGTRLTVV.

The J gene is TRBJ1-4, the V gene TRBV7-9; D gene uncertain. CDR1 is SEHNR and CDR2 is FQNEAQ in the germline V gene (reference sequence). This CDR3 contains 15 residues. V was cut by 7 bases and J by 1 base, with 13 bases left in between. The CDR3 spells CASTQVTGTNEKLFF. The DNA of the CDR3 is TGTGCCAGCACCCAAGTCACGGGAACTAATGAAAAACTGTTTTTT.

The chain couples TRBV30 to TRBJ2-4; D is perhaps TRBD1 or TRBD2 (6 bases each). Trimming pared 4 bases from V and 2 bases from J, leaving 18 bases between. This CDR3 contains 16 residues. Germline CDR1 GTSNPN, CDR2 SVGIG (reference sequence). CDR3 nucleotides: TGTGCCTGGATGGGCAACGGGGGCATATCCAAAAACATTCAGTACTTC. It codes for CAWMGNGGISKNIQYF. Full variable domain (rest looked up from reference TRBV30 and TRBJ2-4): SQTIHQWPATLVQPVGSPLSLECTVEGTSNPNLYWYRQAAGRGLQLLFYSVGIGQISSEVPQNLSASRPQDRQFILSSKKLLLSDSGFYLCAWMGNGGISKNIQYFGAGTRLSVL.

The V and J genes are TRBV28 and TRBJ1-1; D unclear. The CDR3 covers 15 residues. V was trimmed by 4 bases and J by 1 base, leaving 13 bases between them. The V gene's germline CDR1 is MDHEN and CDR2 SYDVKM. The CDR3 DNA sequence: TGTGCCAGCAGTTCCCCAGGACCGACGAACACTGAAGCTTTCTTT. Translated: CASSSPGPTNTEAFF.

The gene calls are TRBV14 and TRBJ1-6, with D possibly being TRBD1 (5 bases). Germline loops: CDR1 SGHDN, CDR2 FVKESK. The germline V and J ends were trimmed by 6 bases and 4 bases, with 7 bases remaining between them. CDR3 length: 13 residues. The DNA for the CDR3 is TGTGCCAGCAGTCGACAGTATAATTCACCCCTCCACTTT. It specifies CASSRQYNSPLHF.

This clone was picked up a small number of times. The V and J genes are TRBV28 and TRBJ1-2, with D possibly being TRBD1 (5 bases). In germline, CDR1 is MDHEN, CDR2 SYDVKM. This CDR3 spans 14 amino acids. Trimming stripped 7 bases from V and 7 bases from J, with 19 bases between. The CDR3 sequence: CASTTTVREAGYTF. The CDR3 DNA reads as TGTGCCAGCACCACAACTGTCAGGGAGGCTGGCTACACCTTC.

This rearrangement joins TRBV10-3 to TRBJ2-4; D possibly corresponds to TRBD2 (5 bases). The CDR3 has 15 amino acids. The ends were cut back, 1 base at V and 5 bases at J, with 12 bases in the middle. Germline CDR1 ENHRY, CDR2 SYGVKD. The CDR3 DNA sequence: TGTGCCATCAGTGAGTTTCCGGGGTCGGAAAACATTCAGTACTTC. This sequence encodes CAISEFPGSENIQYF.